The present TCR beta chain was sequenced within a study of Graves' ophthalmopathy and Graves' hyperthyroidism. This clonotype was seen repeatedly, ten times or more. The germline V and J ends were trimmed by 4 bases and 3 bases, with 14 bases remaining between them. The CDR3 sequence is 16 residues long. Germline values: CDR1 SGHRS, CDR2 YFSETQ. Amplified material comprised TCR beta CDR3 regions derived from RNA transcripts. Second-round multiplex PCR came after first-round RT-PCR with HTBI primers. Each CDR3 protein is one row after TCRdb ran MiXCR on the multiplex PCR reads. The sample has about 420,000 distinct CDR3 sequences; under 25% are singletons.

The chain couples TRBV5-1 to TRBJ1-6; D is ambiguous. The sequence was obtained from a woman in her late teens or twenties with stable Graves' hyperthyroidism. Input material: peripheral blood. The CDR3 spells CASSLAGRRYNSPLHF. The CDR3 bases are TGCGCCAGCAGCCTGGCGGGGAGGCGCTATAATTCACCCCTCCACTTT. The whole variable domain, filled in from reference TRBV5-1 and TRBJ1-6, reads KAGVTQTPRYLIKTRGQQVTLSCSPISGHRSVSWYQQTPGQGLQFLFEYFSETQRNKGNFPGRFSGRQFSNSRSEMNVSTLELGDSALYLCASSLAGRRYNSPLHFGNGTRLTVT.